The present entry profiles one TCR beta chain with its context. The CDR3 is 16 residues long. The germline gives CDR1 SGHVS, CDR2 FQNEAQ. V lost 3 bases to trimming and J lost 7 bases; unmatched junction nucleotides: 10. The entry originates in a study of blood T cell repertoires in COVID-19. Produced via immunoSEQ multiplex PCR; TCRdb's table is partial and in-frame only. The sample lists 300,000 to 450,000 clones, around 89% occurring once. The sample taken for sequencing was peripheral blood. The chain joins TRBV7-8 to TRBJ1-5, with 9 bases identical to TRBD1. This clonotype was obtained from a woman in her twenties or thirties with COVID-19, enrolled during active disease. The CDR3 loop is CASSFPPGQGSQPQHF. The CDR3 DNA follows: TGTGCCAGCAGCTTTCCACCGGGACAGGGAAGCCAGCCCCAGCATTTT.